This passage covers 29 T cell receptor beta chains from one sample sequenced in a study of identical twins. MiXCR, applied by TCRdb to the 5' RACE reads, yields one record per CDR3 protein. The table includes 250,000 to 350,000 distinct CDR3 sequences, roughly 8.6% detected once. The same specimen was also included in a second study, on yellow fever vaccine responses in identical twins.

Sequences were obtained from CD8+ T cells sorted from blood. These receptors all come from a woman under 30 in good health.

This clonotype was picked up a small number of times. The CDR3 is CAWIGDSYEQYF. Written as DNA, the CDR3 is TGTGCCTGGATCGGGGACTCCTACGAGCAGTACTTC. The gene calls are TRBV30 and TRBJ2-7, with D maybe TRBD2 (5 bases). Germline V gene sequence: CDR1 GTSNPN, CDR2 SVGIG (reference sequence). The CDR3 extends over 12 amino acids. V lost 4 bases and J 0 bases, leaving 7 bases between the germline ends.

This clonotype was detected ten times or more. The chain is built from TRBV12-3 or TRBV12-4 and TRBJ2-7; 7 positions match TRBD1. The CDR3 has 15 residues. With 4 bases clipped from V and 3 bases from J, the junction kept 9 bases outside the gene matches. The CDR3 loop is CASSSGGQIYYEQYF. CDR3 DNA: TGTGCCAGCAGTTCTGGGGGACAGATCTACTACGAGCAGTACTTC.

This clonotype has at least ten counts. CDR3 nucleotide sequence: TGTGCCAGCAGCCTCGCCCCGGGCTCGGAAGCTTTCTTT. Translating gives CASSLAPGSEAFF. The J gene is TRBJ1-1, the V gene TRBV7-9; D is unresolved. The CDR3 extends over 13 amino acids. Trimming took 5 bases from V and 8 from J, leaving 15 bases between them. Germline V gene lookup returns CDR1 SEHNR and CDR2 FQNEAQ (reference sequence). The whole variable domain, filled in from reference TRBV7-9 and TRBJ1-1, reads DTGVSQNPRHKITKRGQNVTFRCDPISEHNRLYWYRQTLGQGPEFLTYFQNEAQLEKSRLLSDRFSAERPKGSFSTLEIQRTEQGDSAMYLCASSLAPGSEAFFGQGTRLTVV.

This clonotype was seen a single time. This clone may be a read error of a much larger clone one base away. The V call is TRBV4-3, the J call TRBJ2-5; D is unresolved. This CDR3 contains 15 residues. Germline V gives CDR1 LGHNA, CDR2 YSLEER. CDR3 DNA sequence: TGCGCCAGCAACCAAGGATGGAGCGACCAAGAGACCCAGTACTTC. Translating gives CASNQGWSDQETQYF.

This clonotype was seen ten or more times. J is TRBJ1-2 and V is TRBV11-2; no firm D call. Per the germline V gene, CDR1 is SGHAT and CDR2 is FQNNGV. V lost 4 bases and J 3 bases, leaving 6 bases between the germline ends. The CDR3 has 12 amino acids. The CDR3: CASSSQDYGYTF. DNA of the CDR3: TGTGCCAGCAGCTCCCAGGACTATGGCTACACCTTC.

This clonotype was seen a few times. V is TRBV7-9 and J is TRBJ1-6; D is ambiguous. This CDR3 contains 16 residues. From germline, CDR1 is SEHNR and CDR2 FQNEAQ (reference sequence). V lost 4 bases and J 7 bases, leaving 17 bases between the germline ends. CDR3 amino acids: CASSSNADRSNSPLHF. CDR3 DNA sequence: TGTGCCAGCAGCTCTAATGCAGACCGATCCAATTCACCCCTCCACTTT.

In this sample, this clonotype turned up many times. This chain connects TRBV10-3 to TRBJ1-5, with unresolved D. Germline values: CDR1 ENHRY, CDR2 SYGVKD. The V end was cut by 3 bases, the J end by 1 base, with 13 bases between. The CDR3 is made up of 16 amino acids. The CDR3 is CAISEGQWKSNQPQHF. CDR3 sequence (DNA): TGTGCCATCAGTGAAGGTCAGTGGAAGAGCAATCAGCCCCAGCATTTT.

This clonotype was counted between two and nine times. The chain recombines TRBV10-2 with TRBJ2-1; a possible D gene is TRBD1 (6 bases). V was shortened by 7 bases and J by 6 bases, with 19 bases between the two germline ends. Germline-derived CDR1 and CDR2 are WSHSY and SAAADI. CDR3 length: 15 residues. CDR3 in amino acids: CASTSVGATVNEQFF. DNA of the CDR3: TGCGCCAGCACCAGTGTGGGGGCCACGGTCAATGAGCAGTTCTTC.

V and J are TRBV20-1 and TRBJ2-1, with TRBD2 identical over 11 bases. The CDR3 length is 13 residues. CDR1 is DFQATT and CDR2 is SNEGSKA in the germline V gene (reference sequence). The ends lost 1 base at V and 8 bases at J; junction bases unmatched: 1. The CDR3 DNA reads as TGCAGTGCTAGAGGACTAGCGGGATATGAGCAGTTCTTC. Amino acids: CSARGLAGYEQFF.

At least ten counts were recorded for this clonotype. This chain connects TRBV12-3 or TRBV12-4 to TRBJ2-5, with 7 bases aligning to TRBD2. This CDR3 has 14 amino acids. Losses at the gene ends were 3 bases for V and 0 bases for J; bases not matched to a gene: 1. The CDR3 protein is CASSFGTNQETQYF. As DNA, the CDR3 is TGTGCCAGCAGTTTCGGGACTAACCAAGAGACCCAGTACTTC.

This clonotype was detected many times. The rearrangement links TRBV5-1 to TRBJ2-2; the D is unclear. With 5 bases removed from V and 3 bases from J, the gap between germline ends came to 20 bases. The CDR3 runs to 17 residues. The germline V gene encodes CDR1 SGHRS and CDR2 YFSETQ. The CDR3 sequence is CASRLPGQLGDTGELFF. Here the CDR3 DNA reads TGCGCCAGCAGACTACCCGGCCAGCTAGGCGACACCGGGGAGCTGTTTTTT.

The V and J genes are TRBV7-9 and TRBJ2-7; D possibly corresponds to TRBD1 (6 bases). The CDR3 is 13 residues long. Germline CDR1 is SEHNR and CDR2 is FQNEAQ (reference sequence). The ends were cut back, 5 bases at V and 3 bases at J, with 11 bases in the middle. CDR3 loop: CASSGRDNYEQYF. CDR3 sequence (DNA): TGTGCCAGCAGCGGCCGGGACAACTACGAGCAGTACTTC.

This clonotype was observed many times. The chain combines TRBV20-1 with TRBJ2-7, with 7 positions matching TRBD2. V shed 8 bases and J 0 bases; nucleotides not matched to a gene: 4. Germline lookup yields CDR1 DFQATT and CDR2 SNEGSKA (reference sequence). The CDR3 totals 12 residues. CDR3 bases: TGCAGTCCGCGGGGGAACTCCTACGAGCAGTACTTC. Translation: CSPRGNSYEQYF.

This clonotype was recorded a few times. The CDR3 loop is CASSPKLAYEQYF. CDR3 DNA: TGCGCCAGCAGCCCAAAGCTAGCCTACGAGCAGTACTTC. The chain couples TRBV4-1 to TRBJ2-7, with unresolved D. V was pared by 4 bases and J by 2 bases, with 9 bases between. The CDR3 runs 13 residues. Per germline, CDR1 MGHRA and CDR2 YSYEKL.

There are a few counts of this clonotype. The V and J genes are TRBV29-1 and TRBJ2-2; D uncertain. The CDR3 extends over 13 amino acids. V was clipped by 7 bases and J by 0 bases, with 9 bases between them. The V gene's germline CDR1 is SQVTM and CDR2 ANQGSEA. CDR3 DNA: TGCAGCGCACGAGATCCGAACACCGGGGAGCTGTTTTTT. Translated: CSARDPNTGELFF.

The chain couples TRBV28 to TRBJ2-7; 10 bases fit TRBD2. In germline, CDR1 is MDHEN, CDR2 SYDVKM. This CDR3 spans 17 amino acids. V lost 5 bases to trimming and J lost 2 bases; unmatched junction nucleotides: 12. The chain's CDR3 is CASSPAFVAGGTYEQYF. The DNA for the CDR3 is TGTGCCAGCAGTCCGGCGTTCGTAGCGGGGGGTACCTACGAGCAGTACTTC.

This clonotype has more than one count but fewer than ten. V usage is TRBV13 and J usage is TRBJ2-7; 14 bases line up with TRBD2. The junction had 6 bases not matched to a gene; V was cut back by 2 bases and J by 3 bases. Germline V gene data show CDR1 as PRHDT and CDR2 as FYEKMQ (reference sequence). The CDR3 is made up of 17 amino acids. In nucleotides, the CDR3 is TGTGCCAGCAGCTTAAGTCGACTAGCGGGGGGGATCTACGAGCAGTACTTC. The encoded protein is CASSLSRLAGGIYEQYF.

In this sample, this clonotype turned up many times. The chain joins TRBV7-2 to TRBJ2-1; 7 bases line up with TRBD1. V shed 4 bases, J shed 4 bases, and the junction held 1 base outside the gene matches. The CDR3 length is 13 residues. From germline, CDR1 is SGHTA and CDR2 FQGNSA. The CDR3 reads CASSWGQYNEQFF. The CDR3 DNA reads as TGTGCCAGCAGCTGGGGACAGTACAATGAGCAGTTCTTC.

This clonotype has a handful of counts. The chain combines TRBV5-4 with TRBJ2-7, with no clear D. The germline V and J ends were trimmed by 4 bases and 3 bases, with 14 bases remaining between them. Germline V lookup: CDR1 SGHNT, CDR2 YYREEE (reference sequence). The CDR3 runs 14 residues. The CDR3 DNA reads as TGTGCCAGCAGCCCAATGGACGGAATCTACGAGCAGTACTTC. This codes for CASSPMDGIYEQYF.

The chain is built from TRBV5-1 and TRBJ1-3, with 11 positions matching TRBD1. V lost 6 bases to trimming and J lost 0 bases; unmatched junction nucleotides: 2. Germline V gene sequence: CDR1 SGHRS, CDR2 YFSETQ. The CDR3 loop spans 15 amino acids. CDR3 in amino acids: CASTGQGASGNTIYF. Here the CDR3 DNA reads TGCGCCAGCACCGGACAGGGGGCCTCTGGAAACACCATATATTTT.

The chain employs TRBV29-1 and TRBJ2-2; D assignment may be TRBD1 or TRBD2 (5 bases each). The germline V and J ends were trimmed by 2 bases and 1 base, with 11 bases remaining between them. Germline V CDR1 and CDR2: SQVTM, ANQGSEA. This CDR3 has 15 amino acids. The CDR3 protein is CSVESGAKNTGELFF. The DNA for the CDR3 is TGCAGCGTTGAATCCGGGGCGAAGAACACCGGGGAGCTGTTTTTT.

The chain couples TRBV13 to TRBJ2-4; TRBD1 matches at 8 bases. CDR1 is PRHDT, CDR2 FYEKMQ, per germline (reference sequence). The CDR3 spans 15 residues. V dropped 5 bases and J dropped 0; count of bases not matched to a gene: 3. Here the CDR3 DNA reads TGTGCCAGCAGCGAGACAGGGGAAGCCAAAAACATTCAGTACTTC. The encoded protein is CASSETGEAKNIQYF. Full variable domain (rest looked up from reference TRBV13 and TRBJ2-4): AAGVIQSPRHLIKEKRETATLKCYPIPRHDTVYWYQQGPGQDPQFLISFYEKMQSDKGSIPDRFSAQQFSDYHSELNMSSLELGDSALYFCASSETGEAKNIQYFGAGTRLSVL.

This clonotype was counted only a few times. This sequence joins TRBV18 and TRBJ2-7; TRBD1 aligns across 9 bases. Germline CDR1 and CDR2: KGHSH and LQKENI. The CDR3 loop spans 15 amino acids. V lost 3 bases to trimming and J lost 2 bases; unmatched junction nucleotides: 5. CDR3 bases: TGTGCCAGCTCACCCGACAGGGGGAAGCCCTACGAGCAGTACTTC. This sequence encodes CASSPDRGKPYEQYF.

The chain carries TRBV5-6 and TRBJ2-1; the D gene is possibly TRBD2 (6 bases). This CDR3 is 14 amino acids long. The V gene lost 4 bases and the J gene lost 4 bases, with 12 bases spanning the gap. Germline assignment: CDR1 SGHDT and CDR2 YYEEEE. Here the CDR3 DNA reads TGTGCCAGCAGCCGGTGGGGGGATTACAATGAGCAGTTCTTC. As protein: CASSRWGDYNEQFF.

This clonotype was observed at least ten times. This rearrangement joins TRBV10-1 to TRBJ2-1; the D is unclear. V lost 8 bases and J 8 bases, leaving 13 bases between the germline ends. Germline loops: CDR1 WNHNN, CDR2 SYGVQD (reference sequence). CDR3 size: 12 residues. The CDR3 DNA is TGCGCCAGCGGCGAGGTGGTGTATGAGCAGTTCTTC. Translating it yields CASGEVVYEQFF.

This clonotype came up a few times. This chain joins TRBV20-1 and TRBJ2-7; 8 bases agree with TRBD2. Losses at the gene ends were 0 bases for V and 4 bases for J; bases not matched to a gene: 11. There are 16 residues in the CDR3. Germline-derived CDR1 and CDR2 are DFQATT and SNEGSKA (reference sequence). This CDR3 is CSARDKVSREGYEQYF. CDR3 DNA: TGCAGTGCTAGAGATAAGGTTAGCCGGGAGGGATACGAGCAGTACTTC.

V and J are TRBV27 and TRBJ2-1; 9 bases align to TRBD1. The CDR3 runs to 15 residues. J gave up 9 bases and V 5 bases, and 11 bases lay outside the gene matches. The germline gives CDR1 MNHEY, CDR2 SMNVEV (reference sequence). CDR3 coding DNA: TGTGCCAGCAGTCTGTTCCGGACAGGGGATAGTGAGCAGTTCTTC. Translating it yields CASSLFRTGDSEQFF.

This clonotype has only a few counts. The rearrangement uses TRBV4-1 and TRBJ2-3; D gene uncertain. Germline assignment: CDR1 MGHRA and CDR2 YSYEKL. Trimming pared 3 bases from V and 1 base from J, leaving 8 bases between. CDR3 size: 14 residues. In DNA form, the CDR3 reads TGCGCCAGCAGCCAGAATCAAGGCACAGATACGCAGTATTTT. Its protein is CASSQNQGTDTQYF.

About this clonotype: Because the CDR3 is missing its conserved closing phenylalanine or tryptophan, this is likely a read error. The chain employs TRBV14 and TRBJ2-3; D is perhaps TRBD1 (5 bases). The CDR3 sequence is 17 residues long. Germline assignment: CDR1 SGHDN and CDR2 FVKESK. Trimming shortened V by 1 base and J by 6 bases, and 20 bases separated the two germline ends. Here the CDR3 DNA reads TGTGCCAGCAGCCAAGGCTATGAAGGGGTGCGACGGGATACGCAGTATCTT. Protein: CASSQGYEGVRRDTQYL.